Given below is one TCR beta chain in context. Source study methods: Reference gene primer amplification yielded estimated nucleated cell counts. Clones were read by immunoSEQ multiplex PCR, and TCRdb kept only the in-frame ones, dropping some. V and J calls and clone size are copied from that table; D and trimming were computed from the DNA. This sample yields fewer than 200,000 clones, of which roughly nine tenths are seen a single time; around 21% belongs to the top ten. The data originate from a study of blood T cell repertoires in COVID-19. In the study overall: Researchers got acute and convalescent COVID-19 samples from the United States, Italy and Spain. PBMCs, B-cell-depleted T cells, or T cells were the source of the cDNA or gDNA that made up the material.

The CDR3 extends over 11 amino acids. Germline CDR1 is SEHNR and CDR2 is FQNEAQ (reference sequence). V dropped 5 bases and J dropped 8 bases, with 7 bases sitting between them. This sequence was found in a man aged 70 or older with active or convalescent COVID-19. The sequenced material came from peripheral blood. This chain joins TRBV7-9 and TRBJ2-1; no definite D call. CDR3 in DNA: TGTGCCAGCAGCCCTAGTTATGAGCAGTTCTTC. It encodes CASSPSYEQFF. Looking up the rest from reference TRBV7-9 and TRBJ2-1 gives the full variable domain: DTGVSQNPRHKITKRGQNVTFRCDPISEHNRLYWYRQTLGQGPEFLTYFQNEAQLEKSRLLSDRFSAERPKGSFSTLEIQRTEQGDSAMYLCASSPSYEQFFGPGTRLTVL.